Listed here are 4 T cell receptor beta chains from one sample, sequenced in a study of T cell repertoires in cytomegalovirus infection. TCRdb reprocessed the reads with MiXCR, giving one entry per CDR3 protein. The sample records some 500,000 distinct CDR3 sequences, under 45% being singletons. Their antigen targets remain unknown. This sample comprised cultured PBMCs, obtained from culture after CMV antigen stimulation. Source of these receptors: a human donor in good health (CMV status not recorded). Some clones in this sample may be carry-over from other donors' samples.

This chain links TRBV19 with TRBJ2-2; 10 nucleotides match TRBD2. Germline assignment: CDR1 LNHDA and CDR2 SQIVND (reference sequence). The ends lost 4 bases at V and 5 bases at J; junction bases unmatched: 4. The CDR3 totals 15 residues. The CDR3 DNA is TGTGCCAGTAGTACTAGCGGGGGAGGGACCGGGGAGCTGTTTTTT. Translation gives CASSTSGGGTGELFF.

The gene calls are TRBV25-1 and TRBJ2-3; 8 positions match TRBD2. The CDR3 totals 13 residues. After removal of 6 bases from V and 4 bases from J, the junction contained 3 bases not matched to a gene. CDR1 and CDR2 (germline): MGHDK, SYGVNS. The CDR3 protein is CASSDGGADTQYF. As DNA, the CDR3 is TGTGCCAGCAGCGACGGGGGGGCAGATACGCAGTATTTT.

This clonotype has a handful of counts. The CDR3 nucleotides are TGTGCCAGCAGCCCCGTTGGGGGGTGGGATGCAGATACGCAGTATTTT. The encoded protein is CASSPVGGWDADTQYF. The chain links TRBV5-6 to TRBJ2-3; perhaps TRBD2 as D (6 bases). The CDR3 runs 16 residues. Trimming stripped 4 bases from V and 4 bases from J, with 19 bases between. The V gene's germline CDR1 is SGHDT and CDR2 YYEEEE.

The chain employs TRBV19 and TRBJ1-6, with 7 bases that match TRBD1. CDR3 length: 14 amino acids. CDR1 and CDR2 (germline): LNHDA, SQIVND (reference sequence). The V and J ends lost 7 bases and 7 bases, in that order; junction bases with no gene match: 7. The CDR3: CASTRGRRNSPLHF. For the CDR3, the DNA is TGTGCCAGTACAAGGGGGCGTCGGAATTCACCCCTCCACTTT. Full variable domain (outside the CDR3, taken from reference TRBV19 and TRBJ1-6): DGGITQSPKYLFRKEGQNVTLSCEQNLNHDAMYWYRQDPGQGLRLIYYSQIVNDFQKGDIAEGYSVSREKKESFPLTVTSAQKNPTAFYLCASTRGRRNSPLHFGNGTRLTVT.